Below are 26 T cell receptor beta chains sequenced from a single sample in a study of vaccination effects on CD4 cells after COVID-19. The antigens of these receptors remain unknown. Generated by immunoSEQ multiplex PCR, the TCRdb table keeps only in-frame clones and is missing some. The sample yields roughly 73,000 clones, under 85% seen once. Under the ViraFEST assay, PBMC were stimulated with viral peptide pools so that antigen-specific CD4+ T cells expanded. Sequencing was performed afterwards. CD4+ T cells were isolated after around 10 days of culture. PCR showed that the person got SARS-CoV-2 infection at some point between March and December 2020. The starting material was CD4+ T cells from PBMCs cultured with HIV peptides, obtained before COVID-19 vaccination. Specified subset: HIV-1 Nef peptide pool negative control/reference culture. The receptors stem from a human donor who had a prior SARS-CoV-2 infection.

CDR3 in DNA: TGTGCCAGCAGTGACCCCGGGACTAGCGACAATGAGCAGTTCTTC. Translating it yields CASSDPGTSDNEQFF. The genes are TRBV2 and TRBJ2-1, with TRBD2 identical over 10 bases. J was trimmed by 5 bases and V by 3 bases; bases with no gene match: 4. CDR1 is SNHLY and CDR2 is FYNNEI in the germline V gene. The CDR3 consists of 15 residues.

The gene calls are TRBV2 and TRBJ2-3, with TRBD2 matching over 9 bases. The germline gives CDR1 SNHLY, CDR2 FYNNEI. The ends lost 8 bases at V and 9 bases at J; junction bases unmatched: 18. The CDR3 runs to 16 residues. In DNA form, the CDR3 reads TGTGCCAGCTCCGGCCGGCGGGGGGGTGCACAGAAGACGCAGTATTTT. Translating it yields CASSGRRGGAQKTQYF.

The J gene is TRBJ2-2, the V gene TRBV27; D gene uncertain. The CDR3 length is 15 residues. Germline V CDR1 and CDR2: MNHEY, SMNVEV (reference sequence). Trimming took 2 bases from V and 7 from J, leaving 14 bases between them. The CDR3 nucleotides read TGTGCCAGCAGTTTAACACGGCTCCCGAACGGGGAGCTGTTTTTT. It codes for CASSLTRLPNGELFF.

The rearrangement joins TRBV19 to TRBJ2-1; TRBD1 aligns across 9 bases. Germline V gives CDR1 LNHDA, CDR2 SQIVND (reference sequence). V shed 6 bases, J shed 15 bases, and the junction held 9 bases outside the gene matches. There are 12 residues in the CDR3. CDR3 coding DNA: TGTGCCAGTAGCAGGAAGGGACAGGGTCTGTTCTTC. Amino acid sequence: CASSRKGQGLFF.

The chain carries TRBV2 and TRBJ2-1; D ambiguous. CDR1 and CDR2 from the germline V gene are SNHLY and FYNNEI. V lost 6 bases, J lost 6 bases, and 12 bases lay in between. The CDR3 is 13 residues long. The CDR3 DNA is TGTGCCAGCAGCAGCTACCCCCGCAATGAGCAGTTCTTC. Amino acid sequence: CASSSYPRNEQFF.

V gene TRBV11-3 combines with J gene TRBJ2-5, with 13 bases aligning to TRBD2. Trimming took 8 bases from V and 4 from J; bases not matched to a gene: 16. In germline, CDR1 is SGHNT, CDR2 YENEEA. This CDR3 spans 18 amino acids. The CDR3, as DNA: TGTGCCAGCGCTTACCGCGCACTAGCGGGAGGGTCGGGAGAGACCCAGTACTTC. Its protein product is CASAYRALAGGSGETQYF.

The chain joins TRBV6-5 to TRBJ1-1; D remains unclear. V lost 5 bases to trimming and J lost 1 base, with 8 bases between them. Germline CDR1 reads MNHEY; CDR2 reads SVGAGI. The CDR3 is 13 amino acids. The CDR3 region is CASSITQNTEAFF. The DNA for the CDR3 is TGTGCCAGCAGTATAACACAGAACACTGAAGCTTTCTTT.

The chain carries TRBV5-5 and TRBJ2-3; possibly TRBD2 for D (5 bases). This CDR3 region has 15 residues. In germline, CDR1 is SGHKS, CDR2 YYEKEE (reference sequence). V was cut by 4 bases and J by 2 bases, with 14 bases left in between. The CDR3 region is CASSLGSSYTDTQYF. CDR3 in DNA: TGTGCCAGCAGCCTAGGGAGCTCCTACACAGATACGCAGTATTTT.

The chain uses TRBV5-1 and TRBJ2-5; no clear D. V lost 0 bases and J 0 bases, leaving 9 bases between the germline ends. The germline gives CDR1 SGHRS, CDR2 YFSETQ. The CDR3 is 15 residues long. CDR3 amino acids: CASSLGLDNQETQYF. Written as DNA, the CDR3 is TGCGCCAGCAGCTTGGGTTTGGATAACCAAGAGACCCAGTACTTC.

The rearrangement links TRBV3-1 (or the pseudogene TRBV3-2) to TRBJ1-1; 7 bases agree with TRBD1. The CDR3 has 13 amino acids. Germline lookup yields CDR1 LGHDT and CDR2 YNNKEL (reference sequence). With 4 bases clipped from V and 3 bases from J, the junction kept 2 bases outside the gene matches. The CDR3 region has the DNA TGTGCCAGCAGCCTAACAGGGGACACTGAAGCTTTCTTT. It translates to CASSLTGDTEAFF.

CDR3 amino acids: CASSFLRETSGSTDTQYF. The CDR3 nucleotides are TGTGCCAGCAGCTTCCTAAGGGAGACTAGCGGGAGCACAGATACGCAGTATTTT. V gene TRBV7-3 combines with J gene TRBJ2-3; 10 positions match TRBD2. Germline V lookup: CDR1 SGHTA, CDR2 FQGTGA. This CDR3 is built from 18 residues. The trim removed 3 bases at V and 0 bases at J, leaving 9 bases unmatched. The full variable domain, with the rest looked up from reference TRBV7-3 and TRBJ2-3, is GAGVSQTPSNKVTEKGKYVELRCDPISGHTALYWYRQSLGQGPEFLIYFQGTGAADDSGLPNDRFFAVRPEGSVSTLKIQRTERGDSAVYLCASSFLRETSGSTDTQYFGPGTRLTVL.

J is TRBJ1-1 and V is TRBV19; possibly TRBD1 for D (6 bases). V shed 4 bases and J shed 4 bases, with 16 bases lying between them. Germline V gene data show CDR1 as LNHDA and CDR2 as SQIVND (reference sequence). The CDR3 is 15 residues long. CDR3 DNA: TGTGCCAGTAGTAACCCATTTCGGGGGGCCACTGAAGCTTTCTTT. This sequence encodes CASSNPFRGATEAFF. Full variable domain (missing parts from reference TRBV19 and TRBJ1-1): DGGITQSPKYLFRKEGQNVTLSCEQNLNHDAMYWYRQDPGQGLRLIYYSQIVNDFQKGDIAEGYSVSREKKESFPLTVTSAQKNPTAFYLCASSNPFRGATEAFFGQGTRLTVV.

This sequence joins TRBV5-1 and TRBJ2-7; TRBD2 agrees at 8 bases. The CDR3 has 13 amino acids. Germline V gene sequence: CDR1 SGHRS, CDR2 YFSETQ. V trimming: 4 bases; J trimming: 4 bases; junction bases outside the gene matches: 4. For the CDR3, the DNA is TGCGCCAGCAGCGTCCTAGCGGGTTACGAGCAGTACTTC. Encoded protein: CASSVLAGYEQYF.

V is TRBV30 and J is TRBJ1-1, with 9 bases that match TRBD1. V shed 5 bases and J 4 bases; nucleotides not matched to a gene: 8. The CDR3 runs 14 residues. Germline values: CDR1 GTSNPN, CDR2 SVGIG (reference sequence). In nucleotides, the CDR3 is TGTGCCTGGGTCTTTACAGGGGGCGCCACTGAAGCTTTCTTT. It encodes CAWVFTGGATEAFF.

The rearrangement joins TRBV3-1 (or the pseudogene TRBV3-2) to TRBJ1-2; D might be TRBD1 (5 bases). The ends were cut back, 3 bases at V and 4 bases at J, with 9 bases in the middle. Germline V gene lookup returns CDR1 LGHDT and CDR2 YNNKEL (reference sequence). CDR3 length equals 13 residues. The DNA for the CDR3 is TGTGCCAGCAGCCACTCCGGGACCTATGGCTACACCTTC. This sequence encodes CASSHSGTYGYTF.

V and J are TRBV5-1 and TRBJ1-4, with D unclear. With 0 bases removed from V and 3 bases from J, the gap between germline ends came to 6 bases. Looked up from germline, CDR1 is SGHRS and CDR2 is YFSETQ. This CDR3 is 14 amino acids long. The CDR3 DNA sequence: TGCGCCAGCAGCTTGGCATCCCCTAATGAAAAACTGTTTTTT. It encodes CASSLASPNEKLFF. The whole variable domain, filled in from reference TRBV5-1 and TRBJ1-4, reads KAGVTQTPRYLIKTRGQQVTLSCSPISGHRSVSWYQQTPGQGLQFLFEYFSETQRNKGNFPGRFSGRQFSNSRSEMNVSTLELGDSALYLCASSLASPNEKLFFGSGTQLSVL.

In nucleotides, the CDR3 is TGTGCCAGCAGGCAAATGGACTACACAGATACGCAGTATTTT. Its protein is CASRQMDYTDTQYF. The rearrangement joins TRBV2 to TRBJ2-3, with a weak D call TRBD2 (6 bases). V was shortened by 6 bases and J by 2 bases, with 12 bases between the two germline ends. Germline CDR1 SNHLY, CDR2 FYNNEI. The length of the CDR3 is 14 residues.

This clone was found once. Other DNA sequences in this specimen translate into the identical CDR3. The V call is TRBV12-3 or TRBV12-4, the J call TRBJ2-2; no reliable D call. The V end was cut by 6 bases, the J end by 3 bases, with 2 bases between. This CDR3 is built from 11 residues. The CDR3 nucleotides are TGTGCCAGCAGCTACACCGGGGAGCTGTTTTTT. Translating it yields CASSYTGELFF.

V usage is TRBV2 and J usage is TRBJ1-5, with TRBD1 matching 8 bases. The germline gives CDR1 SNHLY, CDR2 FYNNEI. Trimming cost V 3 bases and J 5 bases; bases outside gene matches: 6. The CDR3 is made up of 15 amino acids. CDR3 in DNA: TGTGCCAGCAGTGAGGAACAGGGGGGGGATCAGCCCCAGCATTTT. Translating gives CASSEEQGGDQPQHF.

CDR3 coding DNA: TGTGCCAGCAGCCGAGGGAGGAATGGCTACACCTTC. It translates to CASSRGRNGYTF. The chain has TRBV3-1 (or the pseudogene TRBV3-2) and TRBJ1-2, with no clear D. Trimming removed 4 bases from V and 6 bases from J, with 9 bases in between. The CDR3 has 12 residues. In germline, CDR1 is LGHDT, CDR2 YNNKEL (reference sequence).

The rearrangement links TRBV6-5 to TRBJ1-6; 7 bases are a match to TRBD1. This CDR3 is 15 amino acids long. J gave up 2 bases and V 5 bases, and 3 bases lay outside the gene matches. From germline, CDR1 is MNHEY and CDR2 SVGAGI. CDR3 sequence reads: CASSTGEAYNSPLHF. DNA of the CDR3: TGTGCCAGCAGTACAGGGGAGGCCTATAATTCACCCCTCCACTTT.

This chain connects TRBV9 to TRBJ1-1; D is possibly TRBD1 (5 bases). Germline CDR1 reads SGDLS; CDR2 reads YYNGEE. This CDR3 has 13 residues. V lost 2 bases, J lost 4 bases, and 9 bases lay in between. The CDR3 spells CASSVRDITEAFF. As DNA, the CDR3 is TGTGCCAGCAGCGTCAGGGATATCACTGAAGCTTTCTTT.

This CDR3 is CSASFPRTSGDTQYF. Here the CDR3 DNA reads TGCAGTGCTAGTTTTCCCCGGACTAGCGGGGATACGCAGTATTTT. The chain links TRBV20-1 to TRBJ2-3; TRBD2 matches 11 bases. There are 15 residues in the CDR3. Germline CDR1 reads DFQATT; CDR2 reads SNEGSKA (reference sequence). With 3 bases clipped from V and 6 bases from J, the junction kept 8 bases outside the gene matches.

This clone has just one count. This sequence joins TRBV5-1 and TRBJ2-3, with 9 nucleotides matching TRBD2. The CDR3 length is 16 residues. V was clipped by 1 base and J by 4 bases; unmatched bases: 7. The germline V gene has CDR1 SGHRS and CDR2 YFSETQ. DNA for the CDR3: TGCGCCAGCAGCTTGCTGGGACTAGCCAAAGCAGATACGCAGTATTTT. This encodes CASSLLGLAKADTQYF.

Here the CDR3 reads CASSIRQDYGYTF. For the CDR3, the DNA is TGTGCCAGTAGTATTCGTCAGGACTATGGCTACACCTTC. The chain has TRBV19 and TRBJ1-2; no reliable D call. The germline gives CDR1 LNHDA, CDR2 SQIVND (reference sequence). With 3 bases removed from V and 3 bases from J, the gap between germline ends came to 8 bases. CDR3 size: 13 residues.

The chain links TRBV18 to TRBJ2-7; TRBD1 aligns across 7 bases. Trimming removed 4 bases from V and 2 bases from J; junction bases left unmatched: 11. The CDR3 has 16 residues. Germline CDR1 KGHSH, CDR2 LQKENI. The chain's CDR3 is CASSLLNRGQTYEQYF. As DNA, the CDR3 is TGTGCCAGCTCACTACTAAACAGGGGCCAGACCTACGAGCAGTACTTC.